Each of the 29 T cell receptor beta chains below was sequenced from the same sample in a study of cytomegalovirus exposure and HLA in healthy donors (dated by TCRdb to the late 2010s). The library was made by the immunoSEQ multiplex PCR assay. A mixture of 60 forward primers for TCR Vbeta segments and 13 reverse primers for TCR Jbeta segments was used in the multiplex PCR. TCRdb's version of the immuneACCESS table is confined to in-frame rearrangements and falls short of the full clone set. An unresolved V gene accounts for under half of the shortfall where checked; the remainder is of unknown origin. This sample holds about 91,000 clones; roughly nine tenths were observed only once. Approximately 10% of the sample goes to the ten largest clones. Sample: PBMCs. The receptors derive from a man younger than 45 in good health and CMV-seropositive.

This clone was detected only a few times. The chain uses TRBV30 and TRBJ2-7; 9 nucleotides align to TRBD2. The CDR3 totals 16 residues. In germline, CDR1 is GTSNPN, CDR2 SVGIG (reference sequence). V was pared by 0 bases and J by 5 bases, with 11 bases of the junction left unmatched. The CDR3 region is CAWSVRLAGRPHEQYF. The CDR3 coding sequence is TGTGCCTGGAGTGTACGGCTAGCGGGGCGACCGCACGAGCAGTACTTC.

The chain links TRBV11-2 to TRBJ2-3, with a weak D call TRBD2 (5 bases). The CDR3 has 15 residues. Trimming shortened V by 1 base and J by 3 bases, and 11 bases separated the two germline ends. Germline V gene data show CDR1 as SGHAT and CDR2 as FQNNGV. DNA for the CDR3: TGTGCCAGCAGCTTAGGAGGGAGCTCTACAGATACGCAGTATTTT. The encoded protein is CASSLGGSSTDTQYF.

The CDR3 sequence is CASSSDSYGYTF. CDR3 DNA sequence: TGTGCCAGCAGCTCGGACAGCTATGGCTACACCTTC. The chain uses TRBV6-5 and TRBJ1-2, with a tentative D call TRBD1 (6 bases). The V end lost 6 bases, the J end lost 4 bases, and 9 bases lay between the germline ends. The CDR3 is made up of 12 amino acids. Germline V gives CDR1 MNHEY, CDR2 SVGAGI.

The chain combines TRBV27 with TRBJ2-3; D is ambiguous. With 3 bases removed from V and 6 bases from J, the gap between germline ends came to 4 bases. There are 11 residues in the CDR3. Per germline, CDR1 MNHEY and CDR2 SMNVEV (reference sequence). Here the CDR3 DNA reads TGTGCCAGCAGTTTCTTCGATACGCAGTATTTT. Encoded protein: CASSFFDTQYF.

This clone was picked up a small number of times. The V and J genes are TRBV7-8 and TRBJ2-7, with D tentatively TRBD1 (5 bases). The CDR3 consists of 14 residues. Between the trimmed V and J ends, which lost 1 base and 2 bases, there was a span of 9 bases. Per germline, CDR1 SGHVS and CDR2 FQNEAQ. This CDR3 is CASSLEGAPYEQYF. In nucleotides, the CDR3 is TGTGCCAGCAGCTTAGAAGGGGCCCCCTACGAGCAGTACTTC.

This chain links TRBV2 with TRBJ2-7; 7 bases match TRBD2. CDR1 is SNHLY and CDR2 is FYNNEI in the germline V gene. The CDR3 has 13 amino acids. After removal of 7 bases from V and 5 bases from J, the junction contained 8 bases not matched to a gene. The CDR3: CASKEGGHDEQYF. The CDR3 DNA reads TGTGCCAGCAAAGAGGGAGGGCACGACGAGCAGTACTTC. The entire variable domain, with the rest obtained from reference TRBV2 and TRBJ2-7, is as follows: EPEVTQTPSHQVTQMGQEVILRCVPISNHLYFYWYRQILGQKVEFLVSFYNNEISEKSEIFDDQFSVERPDGSNFTLKIRSTKLEDSAMYFCASKEGGHDEQYFGPGTRLTVT.

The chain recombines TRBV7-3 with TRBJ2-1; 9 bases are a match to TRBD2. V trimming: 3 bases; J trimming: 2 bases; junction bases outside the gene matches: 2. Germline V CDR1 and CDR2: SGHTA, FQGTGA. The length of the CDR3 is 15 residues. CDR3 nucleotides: TGTGCCAGCAGCTTGCTAGCGGGGCCCTACAATGAGCAGTTCTTC. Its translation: CASSLLAGPYNEQFF.

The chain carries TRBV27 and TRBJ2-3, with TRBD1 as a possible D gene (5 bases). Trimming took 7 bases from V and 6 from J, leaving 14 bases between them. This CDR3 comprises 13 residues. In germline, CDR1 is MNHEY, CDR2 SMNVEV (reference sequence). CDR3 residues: CASTTVTQDTQYF. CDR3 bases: TGTGCCAGCACGACAGTCACCCAGGATACGCAGTATTTT.

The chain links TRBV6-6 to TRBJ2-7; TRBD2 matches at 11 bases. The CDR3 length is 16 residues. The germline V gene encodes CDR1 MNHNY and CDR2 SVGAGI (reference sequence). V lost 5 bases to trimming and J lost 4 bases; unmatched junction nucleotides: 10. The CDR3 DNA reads TGTGCCAGCAGTACTGGGCCTAGCGGGAGGAAATACGAGCAGTACTTC. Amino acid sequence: CASSTGPSGRKYEQYF.

Here the CDR3 DNA reads TGTGCCAGCAGTTTGATAGCGGGAGGGTTACTGACCGGGGAGCTGTTTTTT. Amino acids: CASSLIAGGLLTGELFF. The chain joins TRBV28 to TRBJ2-2, with 11 bases matching TRBD2. The germline CDR1 and CDR2 sequences are MDHEN and SYDVKM. This CDR3 region has 17 residues. Trimming at V came to 3 bases and at J to 5 bases, leaving 8 bases not matched to a gene.

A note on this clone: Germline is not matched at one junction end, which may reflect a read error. In DNA, the CDR3 is TGCAGCGTCGAAGAACACGGACTCACCGGGGAGCTGTTTTTT. This encodes CSVEEHGLTGELFF. The chain couples TRBV29-1 to TRBJ2-2; possible D gene TRBD2, 5 bases. Germline V CDR1 and CDR2: SQVTM, ANQGSEA. The CDR3 extends over 14 amino acids.

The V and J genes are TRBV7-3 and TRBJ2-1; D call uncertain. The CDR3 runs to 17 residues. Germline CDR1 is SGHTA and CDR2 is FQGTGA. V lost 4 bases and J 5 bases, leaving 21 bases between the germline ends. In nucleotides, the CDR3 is TGTGCCAGCAGCTCCTTTCCTCCGGGTGGTTTAAACAATGAGCAGTTCTTC. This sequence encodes CASSSFPPGGLNNEQFF.

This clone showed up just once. CDR3 sequence (DNA): TGTGCCAGTAGGGGACCGGAGGGACTGAGCAATCAGCCCCAGCATTTT. Translating gives CASRGPEGLSNQPQHF. The gene calls are TRBV19 and TRBJ1-5; a possible D gene is TRBD1 (5 bases). Trimming removed 6 bases from V and 1 base from J, with 16 bases in between. The CDR3 consists of 16 residues. Germline lookup yields CDR1 LNHDA and CDR2 SQIVND (reference sequence). Looking up the rest from reference TRBV19 and TRBJ1-5 gives the full variable domain: DGGITQSPKYLFRKEGQNVTLSCEQNLNHDAMYWYRQDPGQGLRLIYYSQIVNDFQKGDIAEGYSVSREKKESFPLTVTSAQKNPTAFYLCASRGPEGLSNQPQHFGDGTRLSIL.

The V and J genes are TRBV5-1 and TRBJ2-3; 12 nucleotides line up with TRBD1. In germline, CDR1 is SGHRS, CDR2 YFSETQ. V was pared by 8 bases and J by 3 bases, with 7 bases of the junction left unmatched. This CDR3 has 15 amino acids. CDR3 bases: TGCGCCAGTCACTCGGGACAGGGGGCGACAGATACGCAGTATTTT. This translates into CASHSGQGATDTQYF.

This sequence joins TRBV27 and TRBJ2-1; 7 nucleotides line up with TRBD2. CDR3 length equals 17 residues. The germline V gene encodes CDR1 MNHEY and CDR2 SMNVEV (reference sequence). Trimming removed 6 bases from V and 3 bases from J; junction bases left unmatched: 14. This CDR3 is CASSPFGGSKDYNEQFF. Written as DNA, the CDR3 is TGTGCCAGCAGCCCCTTTGGCGGGAGTAAGGACTACAATGAGCAGTTCTTC.

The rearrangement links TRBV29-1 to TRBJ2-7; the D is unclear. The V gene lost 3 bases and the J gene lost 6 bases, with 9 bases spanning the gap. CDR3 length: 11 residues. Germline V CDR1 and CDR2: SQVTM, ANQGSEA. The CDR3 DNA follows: TGCAGCGTTGAGGTCTCGGTCGAGCAGTACTTC. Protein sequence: CSVEVSVEQYF.

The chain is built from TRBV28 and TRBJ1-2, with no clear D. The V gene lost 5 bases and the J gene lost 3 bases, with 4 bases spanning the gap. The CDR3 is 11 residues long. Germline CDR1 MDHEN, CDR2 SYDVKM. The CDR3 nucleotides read TGTGCCAGCAGTCCCTACTATGGCTACACCTTC. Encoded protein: CASSPYYGYTF.

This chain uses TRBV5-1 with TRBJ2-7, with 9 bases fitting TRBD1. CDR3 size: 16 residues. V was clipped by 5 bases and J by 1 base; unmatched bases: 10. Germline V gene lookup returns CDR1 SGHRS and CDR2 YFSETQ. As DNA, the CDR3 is TGCGCCAGCAGTTCCTTTGGGGGACAGGGTTCCTACGAGCAGTACTTC. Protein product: CASSSFGGQGSYEQYF.

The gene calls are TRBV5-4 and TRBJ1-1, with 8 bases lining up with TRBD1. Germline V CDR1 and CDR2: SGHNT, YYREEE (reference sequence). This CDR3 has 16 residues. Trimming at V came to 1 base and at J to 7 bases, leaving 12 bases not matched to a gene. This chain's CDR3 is CASSLQNPGQEIEAFF. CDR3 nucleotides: TGTGCCAGCAGCTTGCAAAATCCGGGACAGGAGATTGAAGCTTTCTTT.

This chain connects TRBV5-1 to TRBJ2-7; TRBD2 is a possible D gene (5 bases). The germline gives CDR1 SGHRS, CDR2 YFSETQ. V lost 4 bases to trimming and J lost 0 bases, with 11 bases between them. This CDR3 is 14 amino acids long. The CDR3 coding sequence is TGCGCCAGCAGCCTAGCAGTAAACTCCTACGAGCAGTACTTC. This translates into CASSLAVNSYEQYF.

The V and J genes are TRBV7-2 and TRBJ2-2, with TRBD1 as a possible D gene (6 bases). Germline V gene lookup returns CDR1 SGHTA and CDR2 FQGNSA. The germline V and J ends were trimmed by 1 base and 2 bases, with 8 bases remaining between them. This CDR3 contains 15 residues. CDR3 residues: CASSLDRANTGELFF. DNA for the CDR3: TGTGCCAGCAGCTTAGACAGGGCTAACACCGGGGAGCTGTTTTTT.

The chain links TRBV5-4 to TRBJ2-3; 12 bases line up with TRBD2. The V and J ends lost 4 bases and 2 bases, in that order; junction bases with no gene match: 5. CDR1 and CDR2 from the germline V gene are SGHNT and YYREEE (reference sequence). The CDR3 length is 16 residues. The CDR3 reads CASSRLAGAYTDTQYF. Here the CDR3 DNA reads TGTGCCAGCAGCCGACTAGCGGGAGCTTACACAGATACGCAGTATTTT.

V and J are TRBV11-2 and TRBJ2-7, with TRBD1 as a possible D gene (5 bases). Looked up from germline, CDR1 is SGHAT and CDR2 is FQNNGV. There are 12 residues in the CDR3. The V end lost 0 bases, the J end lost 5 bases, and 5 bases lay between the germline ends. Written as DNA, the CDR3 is TGTGCCAGCAGCTTAGACAGGGACGAGCAGTACTTC. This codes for CASSLDRDEQYF.

The CDR3 here is CASSVDPREGSEQYF. Written as DNA, the CDR3 is TGTGCCAGCAGCGTAGATCCGCGGGAAGGCTCCGAGCAGTACTTC. The chain employs TRBV9 and TRBJ2-7, with D possibly matching TRBD2 (6 bases). In germline, CDR1 is SGDLS, CDR2 YYNGEE. Deletions cut 0 bases from V and 6 bases from J, with 16 bases between. The CDR3 extends over 15 amino acids.

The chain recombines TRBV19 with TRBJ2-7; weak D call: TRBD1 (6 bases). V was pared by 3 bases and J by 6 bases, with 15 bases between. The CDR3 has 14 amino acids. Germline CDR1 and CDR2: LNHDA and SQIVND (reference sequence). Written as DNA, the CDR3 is TGTGCCAGTAGTATCACAGGGTCTACCGCCGAGCAGTACTTC. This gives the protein CASSITGSTAEQYF.

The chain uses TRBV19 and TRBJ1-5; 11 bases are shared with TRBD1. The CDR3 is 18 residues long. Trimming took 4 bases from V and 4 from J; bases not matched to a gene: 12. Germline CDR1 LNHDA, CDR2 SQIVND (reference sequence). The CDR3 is CASSTRTGGFLVNQPQHF. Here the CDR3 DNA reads TGTGCCAGTAGTACCCGGACAGGGGGCTTTCTAGTTAATCAGCCCCAGCATTTT.

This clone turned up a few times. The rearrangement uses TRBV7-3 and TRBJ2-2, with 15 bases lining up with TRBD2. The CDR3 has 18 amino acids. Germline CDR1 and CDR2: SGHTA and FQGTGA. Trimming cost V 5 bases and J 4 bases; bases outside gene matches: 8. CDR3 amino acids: CASSPGLAGGSGTGELFF. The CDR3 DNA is TGTGCCAGCAGCCCCGGACTAGCGGGAGGGTCGGGCACCGGGGAGCTGTTTTTT.

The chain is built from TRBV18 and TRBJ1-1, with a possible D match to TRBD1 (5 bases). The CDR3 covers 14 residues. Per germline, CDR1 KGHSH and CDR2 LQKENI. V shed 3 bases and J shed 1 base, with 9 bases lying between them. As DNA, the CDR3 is TGTGCCAGCTCACCGGGGGGTAAGAACACTGAAGCTTTCTTT. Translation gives CASSPGGKNTEAFF.

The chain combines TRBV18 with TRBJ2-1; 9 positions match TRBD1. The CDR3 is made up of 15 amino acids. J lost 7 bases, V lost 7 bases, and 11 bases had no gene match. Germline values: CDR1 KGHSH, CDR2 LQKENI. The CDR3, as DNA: TGTGCCAGCTACAGGGGGCGGGCAGACCTTAATGAGCAGTTCTTC. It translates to CASYRGRADLNEQFF.